These 28 T cell receptor beta chains were sequenced from one sample in a study of T cells in tuberculosis. Some clones are missing from TCRdb's copy, which holds only in-frame ones; the method was immunoSEQ multiplex PCR. The sample shows about 49,000 clones, roughly 96% of them seen only once. Time point here: new active TB diagnosis, blood taken before or within 7 days of starting treatment. The sample was PBMCs, taken at tuberculosis diagnosis. The origin of the receptors is an adult with tuberculosis.

The genes are TRBV30 and TRBJ1-1; D is unresolved. V was trimmed by 0 bases and J by 6 bases, leaving 14 bases between them. CDR1 GTSNPN and CDR2 SVGIG come from the germline V gene (reference sequence). CDR3 length: 14 amino acids. The CDR3 here is CAWSVQLGYPEAFF. Written as DNA, the CDR3 is TGTGCCTGGAGTGTACAGTTGGGTTACCCTGAAGCTTTCTTT.

The chain links TRBV5-1 to TRBJ2-2, with no clear D. This CDR3 contains 14 residues. The germline gives CDR1 SGHRS, CDR2 YFSETQ. The ends were cut back, 7 bases at V and 2 bases at J, with 12 bases in the middle. Here the CDR3 DNA reads TGCGCCAGCGCCGGGTTCTTAAACACCGGGGAGCTGTTTTTT. Its protein product is CASAGFLNTGELFF.

V gene TRBV4-3 combines with J gene TRBJ2-3, with 10 bases that match TRBD2. Germline V CDR1 and CDR2: LGHNA, YSLEER. Trimming at V came to 2 bases and at J to 0 bases, leaving 5 bases not matched to a gene. This CDR3 is 17 amino acids long. CDR3 nucleotides: TGCGCCAGCAGCCAATGGATAGCGGGAGGTAGCACAGATACGCAGTATTTT. This sequence encodes CASSQWIAGGSTDTQYF.

The chain has TRBV5-4 and TRBJ1-1, with unresolved D. This CDR3 contains 14 residues. CDR1 and CDR2 (germline): SGHNT, YYREEE (reference sequence). Trimming removed 0 bases from V and 1 base from J, with 7 bases in between. The CDR3 sequence is CASSLGHTNTEAFF. Here the CDR3 DNA reads TGTGCCAGCAGCTTGGGACATACGAACACTGAAGCTTTCTTT.

The rearrangement uses TRBV7-8 and TRBJ1-1; TRBD1 agrees at 7 bases. The CDR3 is 16 amino acids. Germline V gene lookup returns CDR1 SGHVS and CDR2 FQNEAQ. V trimming: 5 bases; J trimming: 0 bases; junction bases outside the gene matches: 9. Here the CDR3 DNA reads TGTGCCAGCAGCAAAGGGACAGCTAAAATGAACACTGAAGCTTTCTTT. Its protein product is CASSKGTAKMNTEAFF. Drawing the rest from reference TRBV7-8 and TRBJ1-1, the complete variable domain is GAGVSQSPRYKVAKRGQDVALRCDPISGHVSLFWYQQALGQGPEFLTYFQNEAQLDKSGLPSDRFFAERPEGSVSTLKIQRTQQEDSAVYLCASSKGTAKMNTEAFFGQGTRLTVV.

The chain links TRBV2 to TRBJ2-1; TRBD2 aligns across 16 bases. CDR3 length: 18 residues. V lost 6 bases to trimming and J lost 6 bases; unmatched junction nucleotides: 11. The germline gives CDR1 SNHLY, CDR2 FYNNEI. The CDR3 nucleotides are TGTGCCAGCAGCGTACCGGGACTAGCGGGAGGGCCACGCAATGAGCAGTTCTTC. Its translation is CASSVPGLAGGPRNEQFF. The whole variable domain, filled in from reference TRBV2 and TRBJ2-1, reads EPEVTQTPSHQVTQMGQEVILRCVPISNHLYFYWYRQILGQKVEFLVSFYNNEISEKSEIFDDQFSVERPDGSNFTLKIRSTKLEDSAMYFCASSVPGLAGGPRNEQFFGPGTRLTVL.

This clone was seen a single time. The J gene is TRBJ2-2, the V gene TRBV5-6; D gene ambiguous. Trimming removed 4 bases at V and 5 bases at J, with 12 bases between. The V gene's germline CDR1 is SGHDT and CDR2 YYEEEE. The CDR3 is 14 residues long. This chain's CDR3 is CASSHPTGTGELFF. The CDR3 DNA reads as TGTGCCAGCAGCCACCCGACTGGGACCGGGGAGCTGTTTTTT.

This clone was recorded once. The rearrangement links TRBV5-1 to TRBJ2-1; D is possibly TRBD1 (5 bases). Looked up from germline, CDR1 is SGHRS and CDR2 is YFSETQ. V gave up 0 bases and J gave up 2 bases, with 9 bases separating them. This CDR3 contains 15 residues. The CDR3 DNA reads as TGCGCCAGCAGCTTGGCCAGGGTGGCCTACAATGAGCAGTTCTTC. It specifies CASSLARVAYNEQFF.

The rearrangement links TRBV2 to TRBJ1-2, with 8 bases fitting TRBD1. CDR3 size: 13 residues. Looked up from germline, CDR1 is SNHLY and CDR2 is FYNNEI. Losses at the gene ends were 6 bases for V and 5 bases for J; bases not matched to a gene: 5. CDR3 sequence (DNA): TGTGCCAGCAGCCTTGGACAGGGATATGGCTACACCTTC. Protein sequence: CASSLGQGYGYTF.

The chain is built from TRBV29-1 and TRBJ1-1, with D perhaps TRBD1 (5 bases). Germline lookup yields CDR1 SQVTM and CDR2 ANQGSEA. CDR3 length: 12 residues. V was pared by 5 bases and J by 5 bases, with 12 bases between. This chain's CDR3 is CSVQQGGTEAFF. In DNA form, the CDR3 reads TGCAGCGTTCAGCAGGGTGGGACTGAAGCTTTCTTT.

This clone was counted between two and nine times. The CDR3 is CASSPATSYNEQFF. Written as DNA, the CDR3 is TGTGCCAGCAGCCCCGCGACTAGTTACAATGAGCAGTTCTTC. The chain employs TRBV2 and TRBJ2-1; the D gene is possibly TRBD2 (6 bases). The CDR3 has 14 amino acids. In germline, CDR1 is SNHLY, CDR2 FYNNEI. Trimming removed 6 bases from V and 4 bases from J, with 13 bases in between.

The rearrangement uses TRBV15 and TRBJ2-1; TRBD2 matches 11 bases. The junction had 10 bases not matched to a gene; V was cut back by 0 bases and J by 0 bases. There are 20 residues in the CDR3. Germline-derived CDR1 and CDR2 are LNHNV and YYDKDF (reference sequence). CDR3 DNA: TGTGCCACCAGCAGAGAAATGGGGGTAGCGGGAGGGCCCTCCTACAATGAGCAGTTCTTC. This translates into CATSREMGVAGGPSYNEQFF.

This chain links TRBV28 with TRBJ1-1; no definite D call. Looked up from germline, CDR1 is MDHEN and CDR2 is SYDVKM. The CDR3 contains 11 residues. V lost 7 bases to trimming and J lost 4 bases, with 7 bases between them. The CDR3: CASTGSTEAFF. The DNA for the CDR3 is TGTGCCAGCACCGGGAGCACTGAAGCTTTCTTT.

This chain joins TRBV2 and TRBJ1-2, with 7 nucleotides matching TRBD1. The trim removed 3 bases at V and 3 bases at J, leaving 7 bases unmatched. Looked up from germline, CDR1 is SNHLY and CDR2 is FYNNEI. The CDR3 runs 15 residues. For the CDR3, the DNA is TGTGCCAGCAGTGATGGGACAGAGTATCACTATGGCTACACCTTC. It yields the protein CASSDGTEYHYGYTF.

The V gene is TRBV7-2, the J gene TRBJ1-2; TRBD1 aligns across 7 bases. The CDR3 has 13 amino acids. V trimming: 9 bases; J trimming: 5 bases; junction bases outside the gene matches: 9. CDR1 is SGHTA and CDR2 is FQGNSA in the germline V gene. CDR3 residues: CASTPGTEYGYTF. CDR3 in DNA: TGTGCCAGTACTCCCGGGACAGAGTATGGCTACACCTTC.

The V gene is TRBV30, the J gene TRBJ1-2; D not resolved. CDR3 size: 12 residues. Germline V CDR1 and CDR2: GTSNPN, SVGIG (reference sequence). The V gene lost 5 bases and the J gene lost 8 bases, with 15 bases spanning the gap. The CDR3 sequence: CAWSHSLGGYTF. In DNA, the CDR3 is TGTGCCTGGTCGCACAGTCTCGGAGGCTACACCTTC.

V and J are TRBV6-1 and TRBJ1-1; 10 positions match TRBD1. Unmatched junction bases numbered 9, after V lost 6 bases and J lost 11 bases. CDR3 length: 13 residues. Germline values: CDR1 MNHNS, CDR2 SASEGT. CDR3: CASRDRGSMHAFF. Here the CDR3 DNA reads TGTGCCAGCAGGGACAGGGGGTCCATGCACGCTTTCTTT.

The rearrangement joins TRBV7-2 to TRBJ1-2, with 8 positions matching TRBD1. Germline values: CDR1 SGHTA, CDR2 FQGNSA. V lost 5 bases, J lost 2 bases, and 4 bases stayed unmatched. This CDR3 is 14 amino acids long. CDR3 nucleotide sequence: TGTGCCAGCAGCCCTCGACAGGGGAACTATGGCTACACCTTC. Protein sequence: CASSPRQGNYGYTF.

The chain joins TRBV10-3 to TRBJ2-1, with D perhaps TRBD1 (6 bases). The ends were cut back, 6 bases at V and 0 bases at J, with 6 bases in the middle. The germline gives CDR1 ENHRY, CDR2 SYGVKD. The CDR3 contains 13 residues. CDR3 loop: CAIRGGSYNEQFF. CDR3 nucleotide sequence: TGTGCCATCAGAGGGGGCTCCTACAATGAGCAGTTCTTC.

This chain joins TRBV7-2 and TRBJ2-7, with 11 bases fitting TRBD2. The J segment lost 5 bases and the V segment lost 5 bases, leaving 11 bases of the junction unmatched. CDR1 is SGHTA and CDR2 is FQGNSA in the germline V gene. The CDR3 totals 16 residues. For the CDR3, the DNA is TGTGCCAGCAGCGCCCCTCGCCTAGCGGGAGGTCACGAGCAGTACTTC. Residues: CASSAPRLAGGHEQYF.

The gene calls are TRBV27 and TRBJ2-1; TRBD1 aligns across 7 bases. The germline V gene has CDR1 MNHEY and CDR2 SMNVEV (reference sequence). Trimming at V came to 3 bases and at J to 1 base, leaving 24 bases not matched to a gene. The CDR3 has 22 residues. The CDR3 region has the DNA TGTGCCAGCAGTTTCAGTTCACTTCGGGGACAGAGTGTTTTTAGGTCCTACAATGAGCAGTTCTTC. It encodes CASSFSSLRGQSVFRSYNEQFF.

This chain uses TRBV6-1 with TRBJ1-2; 7 bases agree with TRBD1. V was pared by 1 base and J by 3 bases, with 5 bases of the junction left unmatched. This CDR3 contains 15 residues. Germline V CDR1 and CDR2: MNHNS, SASEGT. The CDR3 spells CASSEEGGRDYGYTF. CDR3 coding DNA: TGTGCCAGCAGTGAAGAAGGGGGCAGGGACTATGGCTACACCTTC.

The genes are TRBV2 and TRBJ1-5, with 7 nucleotides matching TRBD1. The trim removed 6 bases at V and 6 bases at J, leaving 11 bases unmatched. The CDR3 runs to 15 residues. Looked up from germline, CDR1 is SNHLY and CDR2 is FYNNEI. CDR3 sequence: CASSTYRGRVQPQHF. CDR3 in DNA: TGTGCCAGCAGCACTTACAGGGGAAGGGTTCAGCCCCAGCATTTT.

V gene TRBV19 combines with J gene TRBJ1-1, with 8 nucleotides matching TRBD1. The V gene end was trimmed by 4 bases and the J gene end by 4 bases; junction bases not matched to a gene: 5. Per the germline V gene, CDR1 is LNHDA and CDR2 is SQIVND (reference sequence). The CDR3 extends over 14 amino acids. DNA for the CDR3: TGTGCCAGTAGTAGACCAGGGGGCTTCACTGAAGCTTTCTTT. Its protein product is CASSRPGGFTEAFF.

The rearrangement uses TRBV6-6 and TRBJ2-1; 8 bases are a match to TRBD1. Looked up from germline, CDR1 is MNHNY and CDR2 is SVGAGI (reference sequence). With 4 bases clipped from V and 9 bases from J, the junction kept 5 bases outside the gene matches. The CDR3 has 13 residues. The CDR3 DNA is TGTGCCAGCAGTTCCCGGACAGGGATTGAGCAGTTCTTC. Protein product: CASSSRTGIEQFF.

The V gene is TRBV5-1, the J gene TRBJ2-7, with 11 bases lining up with TRBD2. The CDR3 spans 19 residues. J lost 0 bases, V lost 0 bases, and 11 bases had no gene match. Germline values: CDR1 SGHRS, CDR2 YFSETQ. The DNA of the CDR3 is TGCGCCAGCAGCTTGGCCGGCGTAGCGGGAGGGATGAGCTCCTACGAGCAGTACTTC. The encoded protein is CASSLAGVAGGMSSYEQYF.

The chain is built from TRBV5-4 and TRBJ2-2; TRBD2 aligns across 8 bases. This CDR3 has 17 amino acids. After removal of 0 bases from V and 1 base from J, the junction contained 5 bases not matched to a gene. Germline loops: CDR1 SGHNT, CDR2 YYREEE (reference sequence). CDR3 in amino acids: CASSLATAGGNTGELFF. The CDR3 DNA sequence: TGTGCCAGCAGCTTGGCCACTGCGGGAGGGAACACCGGGGAGCTGTTTTTT.

This rearrangement joins TRBV18 to TRBJ2-3; TRBD1 might be the D (5 bases). Germline CDR1 and CDR2: KGHSH and LQKENI. The CDR3 runs 17 residues. The ends were cut back, 5 bases at V and 2 bases at J, with 20 bases in the middle. As DNA, the CDR3 is TGTGCCAGCTCATTTTTCCCGACAGAACCAAACACAGATACGCAGTATTTT. It encodes CASSFFPTEPNTDTQYF. The full variable domain, rest sourced from reference TRBV18 and TRBJ2-3, is NAGVMQNPRHLVRRRGQEARLRCSPMKGHSHVYWYRQLPEEGLKFMVYLQKENIIDESGMPKERFSAEFPKEGPSILRIQQVVRGDSAAYFCASSFFPTEPNTDTQYFGPGTRLTVL.